This entry is about one T cell receptor (beta chain). This record belongs to a study of control samples from healthy donors and cancer patients. This CDR3 region has 12 residues. Trimming stripped 0 bases from V and 6 bases from J, with 4 bases between. Germline CDR1 and CDR2: SGDLS and YYNGEE. Clones were sequenced by immunoSEQ multiplex PCR, and TCRdb holds only the in-frame ones, with some missing. In the table there are under 200,000 clones, roughly 91% of which are singletons. This receptor was taken from a woman in her thirties in good health. The sequencing input was blood. The V and J genes are TRBV9 and TRBJ2-1, with no clear D. The CDR3 here is CASSVAANEQFF. The CDR3 nucleotides are TGTGCCAGCAGCGTAGCGGCCAATGAGCAGTTCTTC.